The 17 T cell receptor beta chains below all came from one sample that was sequenced in a study of CD8 T cells in ankylosing spondylitis listed by TCRdb under 2017. The library came from 5' RACE. This sample was sequenced with an Illumina HiSeq 2500. The raw public data were reprocessed by TCRdb itself: fastp quality trimming at Q25, MiXCR clonotype calling, in-frame beta chains only. One record per CDR3 amino acid sequence lists the most common genes and DNA. A total of approximately 340,000 distinct CDR3 sequences appear in this sample, roughly 14% of them only once. The ten top clones hold 0.85% to 1.4% of the sample. The sample taken for sequencing was blood, either unsorted or a sorted T cell fraction (not recorded which). The receptors originated from a male donor with ankylosing spondylitis or in good health (not recorded which).

The CDR3 loop reads CASSETSGALYNEQFF. The CDR3 DNA reads TGCGCCAGCAGTGAGACTAGCGGGGCTCTTTACAATGAGCAGTTCTTC. The gene calls are TRBV10-1 and TRBJ2-1; 10 bases map to TRBD2. V trimming: 2 bases; J trimming: 4 bases; junction bases outside the gene matches: 5. CDR1 is WNHNN, CDR2 SYGVQD, per germline (reference sequence). The CDR3 runs to 16 residues.

This clonotype came up a few times. The J gene is TRBJ2-5, the V gene TRBV7-9; D is possibly TRBD1 (7 bases). V was trimmed by 3 bases and J by 5 bases, leaving 16 bases between them. CDR1 is SEHNR and CDR2 is FQNEAQ in the germline V gene (reference sequence). The CDR3 is 15 residues long. The CDR3 DNA is TGTGCCAGCAGCTTTCGGAGGGACAGAGGGGAGACCCAGTACTTC. It is translated as CASSFRRDRGETQYF.

The chain recombines TRBV5-6 with TRBJ2-7, with D possibly being TRBD2 (6 bases). Trimming pared 7 bases from V and 1 base from J, leaving 9 bases between. This CDR3 region has 12 residues. The germline V gene encodes CDR1 SGHDT and CDR2 YYEEEE. The chain's CDR3 is CASSEGSYEQYF. As DNA, the CDR3 is TGTGCCAGCTCGGAGGGGTCCTACGAGCAGTACTTC.

V usage is TRBV5-5 and J usage is TRBJ2-5, with D hard to call. Germline values: CDR1 SGHKS, CDR2 YYEKEE (reference sequence). The CDR3 extends over 12 amino acids. V was trimmed by 4 bases and J by 5 bases, leaving 9 bases between them. Written as DNA, the CDR3 is TGTGCCAGCAGCCCTATGCTGGAGACCCAGTACTTC. Translated: CASSPMLETQYF. Variable domain in full (rest from reference TRBV5-5 and TRBJ2-5): DAGVTQSPTHLIKTRGQQVTLRCSPISGHKSVSWYQQVLGQGPQFIFQYYEKEERGRGNFPDRFSARQFPNYSSELNVNALLLGDSALYLCASSPMLETQYFGPGTRLLVL.

The V and J genes are TRBV5-6 and TRBJ2-1; 15 bases are a match to TRBD2. The germline V gene has CDR1 SGHDT and CDR2 YYEEEE. This CDR3 has 14 residues. Losses at the gene ends were 2 bases for V and 10 bases for J; bases not matched to a gene: 1. The CDR3 loop reads CASSLGTSGGEQFF. CDR3 sequence (DNA): TGTGCCAGCAGCTTAGGGACTAGCGGGGGGGAGCAGTTCTTC.

The chain carries TRBV12-3 or TRBV12-4 and TRBJ1-5; D gene ambiguous. This CDR3 is 14 amino acids long. V was shortened by 3 bases and J by 0 bases, with 6 bases between the two germline ends. The CDR3 coding sequence is TGTGCCAGCAGTTTCACAGATAGCAATCAGCCCCAGCATTTT. This gives the protein CASSFTDSNQPQHF.

This chain connects TRBV10-3 to TRBJ1-1, with D perhaps matching TRBD1 (6 bases). Trimming took off 4 bases at V and 5 bases at J, with 17 bases between the two ends. The CDR3 loop spans 15 amino acids. Germline V CDR1 and CDR2: ENHRY, SYGVKD. The CDR3 reads CAISGTQGGDTEAFF. CDR3 sequence (DNA): TGTGCCATCAGTGGTACACAGGGAGGGGATACTGAAGCTTTCTTT.

This clonotype came up many times. This chain joins TRBV12-3 or TRBV12-4 and TRBJ1-1; D uncertain. With 5 bases removed from V and 11 bases from J, the gap between germline ends came to 15 bases. The CDR3 runs to 12 residues. As DNA, the CDR3 is TGTGCCAGCAGTCCAGAGACTGCCGGTGCTTTCTTT. Encoded protein: CASSPETAGAFF.

This clonotype appeared a few times. This chain joins TRBV6-1 and TRBJ2-7; 11 nucleotides align to TRBD1. The V segment lost 4 bases and the J segment 7 bases; nucleotides outside the gene matches: 6. Germline-derived CDR1 and CDR2 are MNHNS and SASEGT. The CDR3 extends over 14 amino acids. CDR3 in amino acids: CASSARTGGREQYF. In nucleotides, the CDR3 is TGTGCCAGCAGTGCCAGGACAGGGGGCCGGGAGCAGTACTTC.

The chain combines TRBV5-1 with TRBJ1-4, with 7 bases identical to TRBD1. The V segment lost 0 bases and the J segment 3 bases; nucleotides outside the gene matches: 2. CDR1 and CDR2 (germline): SGHRS, YFSETQ. The CDR3 sequence is 15 residues long. The CDR3 DNA is TGCGCCAGCAGCTTGGGAACAGGGGCTAATGAAAAACTGTTTTTT. Translating it yields CASSLGTGANEKLFF.

This clonotype was detected ten times or more. V usage is TRBV27 and J usage is TRBJ2-7; D is perhaps TRBD2 (5 bases). The CDR3 sequence is 14 residues long. Trimming cost V 2 bases and J 1 base, with 9 bases left between them. Per germline, CDR1 MNHEY and CDR2 SMNVEV (reference sequence). The CDR3 region is CASSLARVSYEQYF. The CDR3 DNA sequence: TGTGCCAGCAGTTTAGCGCGGGTATCCTACGAGCAGTACTTC.

In this sample, this clonotype turned up a few times. The chain couples TRBV7-2 to TRBJ1-5, with 7 nucleotides matching TRBD1. The CDR3 covers 14 residues. After removal of 4 bases from V and 6 bases from J, the junction contained 6 bases not matched to a gene. Germline V gene lookup returns CDR1 SGHTA and CDR2 FQGNSA. The CDR3 DNA reads TGTGCCAGCAGCTACAGGGGAGAAAGTCAGCCCCAGCATTTT. Protein: CASSYRGESQPQHF.

This chain joins TRBV6-1 and TRBJ2-1; TRBD2 is a possible D gene (7 bases). The CDR3 loop spans 13 amino acids. CDR1 MNHNS and CDR2 SASEGT come from the germline V gene. V gave up 6 bases and J gave up 7 bases, with 13 bases separating them. CDR3 sequence (DNA): TGTGCCAGCAGCCGAGGGGGAGGGAATGAGCAGTTCTTC. The encoded protein is CASSRGGGNEQFF.

This clonotype was seen a few times. The chain joins TRBV10-1 to TRBJ2-7; D tentatively reads TRBD1 or TRBD2 (5 bases each). The germline V gene encodes CDR1 WNHNN and CDR2 SYGVQD (reference sequence). This CDR3 contains 13 residues. Trimming took 4 bases from V and 6 from J, leaving 13 bases between them. CDR3 amino acids: CASSGDPRGEQYF. The CDR3 DNA sequence: TGCGCCAGCAGTGGGGACCCCAGAGGCGAGCAGTACTTC.

This clonotype was found many times. The rearrangement links TRBV4-2 to TRBJ2-7; D may be TRBD1 or TRBD2 (6 bases each). Trimming cost V 1 base and J 0 bases, with 13 bases left between them. CDR3 length: 16 residues. CDR1 is LGHNA, CDR2 YNFKEQ, per germline. The CDR3: CASSQVGGTGSYEQYF. As DNA, the CDR3 is TGTGCCAGCAGCCAAGTAGGGGGGACGGGCTCCTACGAGCAGTACTTC.

This sequence joins TRBV6-5 and TRBJ2-3; possibly TRBD2 for D (6 bases). The ends were cut back, 2 bases at V and 1 base at J, with 13 bases in the middle. The CDR3 is 16 residues long. CDR1 is MNHEY, CDR2 SVGAGI, per germline. As DNA, the CDR3 is TGTGCCAGCAGTTACGGTCAGGGACTGGGCACAGATACGCAGTATTTT. Translated: CASSYGQGLGTDTQYF.

This clonotype occurred many times. The CDR3 protein is CASSPRTNYGYTF. CDR3 coding DNA: TGTGCCAGCAGCCCCAGGACTAACTATGGCTACACCTTC. The chain joins TRBV4-2 to TRBJ1-2; no clear D. Trimming removed 4 bases from V and 0 bases from J, with 6 bases in between. Germline V CDR1 and CDR2: LGHNA, YNFKEQ. There are 13 residues in the CDR3.